The TCR beta chain described here comes from a study of cytomegalovirus exposure and HLA in healthy donors. The V end was cut by 0 bases, the J end by 1 base, with 9 bases between. This CDR3 is 15 amino acids long. From germline, CDR1 is SGHAT and CDR2 FQNNGV. Produced via immunoSEQ multiplex PCR; TCRdb's table is partial and in-frame only. The top ten hold about 3% of the sample, which has 200,000 to 300,000 clones, approximately 87% seen once. The study, taken as a whole, reports: The study flagged around 160 TCR beta chains as cytomegalovirus-associated.

Turning to this clone: Its target is unknown.

The origin of this receptor is a man between 18 and 35 years old in good health and CMV-seronegative. The gene calls are TRBV11-2 and TRBJ1-1; no reliable D call. The sample was PBMCs. The CDR3 spells CASSLEAGGNTEAFF. In nucleotides, the CDR3 is TGTGCCAGCAGCTTAGAGGCGGGTGGGAACACTGAAGCTTTCTTT.